This T cell receptor beta chain was identified during a study of control samples from healthy donors and cancer patients. Only in-frame clones appear in the TCRdb table, and some are missing; sequencing was by immunoSEQ multiplex PCR. In the table there are roughly 450,000 clones, about 93% of which are singletons. The sequenced sample was PBMCs. The source of this sequence is a man aged 40-50 years with head and neck cancer.

CDR3 protein: CASSLRRGLNTEAFF. Written as DNA, the CDR3 is TGTGCCAGCAGCCTGAGGCGGGGGCTGAACACTGAAGCTTTCTTT. This sequence joins TRBV11-2 and TRBJ1-1; possibly TRBD1 for D (6 bases). The CDR3 has 15 amino acids. The V end was cut by 5 bases, the J end by 0 bases, with 13 bases between. Germline lookup yields CDR1 SGHAT and CDR2 FQNNGV. The whole variable domain, filled in from reference TRBV11-2 and TRBJ1-1, reads EAGVAQSPRYKIIEKRQSVAFWCNPISGHATLYWYQQILGQGPKLLIQFQNNGVVDDSQLPKDRFSAERLKGVDSTLKIQPAKLEDSAVYLCASSLRRGLNTEAFFGQGTRLTVV.